These 3 T cell receptor beta chains came from one sample sequenced in a study of tumor and adjacent non-tumor tissue in lung cancer. The template was RNA from unsorted bulk tissue. This non-tumor lung sample came from over 3 cm beyond the tumor edge. The library came from three nested PCR rounds adapted from ARM-PCR protocols. In TCRdb, the multiplex PCR reads were re-called with MiXCR into one record per CDR3 protein. The sample lists fewer than 100,000 distinct CDR3 sequences, more than 65% occurring once. The sample consisted of distant non-tumor lung tissue. These receptors were taken from a woman in her forties or fifties with non-small cell lung cancer.

Remarks on this clonotype: The junction departs from germline at one end; a sequencing error may be responsible. The chain uses TRBV6-6 and TRBJ2-1, with D possibly being TRBD2 (5 bases). The V gene's germline CDR1 is MNHNY and CDR2 SVGAGI (reference sequence). The CDR3 length is 15 residues. CDR3 nucleotides: TGTGCCAGTAGTTATAATCTAACGGGGTACAATGAGCAGTTCTTC. Protein sequence: CASSYNLTGYNEQFF.

The gene calls are TRBV10-2 and TRBJ2-1; 10 bases map to TRBD1. Germline trimming cut 6 bases from V and 5 bases from J; bases unmatched to any gene: 7. Germline V CDR1 and CDR2: WSHSY, SAAADI. CDR3 length: 15 amino acids. This CDR3 is CASRGTGVGNNEQFF. The CDR3 DNA is TGCGCCAGCAGAGGGACAGGGGTGGGTAACAATGAGCAGTTCTTC.

On this clonotype: Mismatch with germline at one junction end may stem from a read error. The chain links TRBV10-3 to TRBJ2-3; a weak D match, TRBD2 (6 bases). The CDR3 loop spans 15 amino acids. From germline, CDR1 is ENHRY and CDR2 SYGVKD. In DNA, the CDR3 is TGTGCCATCAGTGAGGGAGGGAGAGTCACAGGTACGCAGTATTTT. Translating gives CAISEGGRVTGTQYF.